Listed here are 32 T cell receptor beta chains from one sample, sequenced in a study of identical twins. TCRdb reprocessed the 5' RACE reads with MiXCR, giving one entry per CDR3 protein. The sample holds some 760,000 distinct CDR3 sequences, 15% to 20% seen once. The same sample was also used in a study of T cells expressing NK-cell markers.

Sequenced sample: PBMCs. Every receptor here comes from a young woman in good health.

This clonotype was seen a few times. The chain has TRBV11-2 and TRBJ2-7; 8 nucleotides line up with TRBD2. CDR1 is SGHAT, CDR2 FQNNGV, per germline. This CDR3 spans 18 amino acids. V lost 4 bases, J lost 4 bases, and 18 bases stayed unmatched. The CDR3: CASSSPSGAGESRYEQYF. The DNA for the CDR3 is TGTGCCAGCAGCTCCCCCTCGGGAGCGGGAGAAAGTAGGTACGAGCAGTACTTC.

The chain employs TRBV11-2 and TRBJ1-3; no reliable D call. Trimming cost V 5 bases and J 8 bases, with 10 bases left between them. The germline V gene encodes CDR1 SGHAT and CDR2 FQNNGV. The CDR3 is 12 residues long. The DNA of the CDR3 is TGTGCCAGCAGCCTTCGGGGATACACCATATATTTT. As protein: CASSLRGYTIYF. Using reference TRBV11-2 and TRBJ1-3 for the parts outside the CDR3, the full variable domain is EAGVAQSPRYKIIEKRQSVAFWCNPISGHATLYWYQQILGQGPKLLIQFQNNGVVDDSQLPKDRFSAERLKGVDSTLKIQPAKLEDSAVYLCASSLRGYTIYFGEGSWLTVV.

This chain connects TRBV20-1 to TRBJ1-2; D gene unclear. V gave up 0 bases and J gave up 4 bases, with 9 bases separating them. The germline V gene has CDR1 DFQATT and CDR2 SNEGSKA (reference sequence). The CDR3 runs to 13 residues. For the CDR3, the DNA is TGCAGTGCTAGAGATCGAATATCCTATGGCTACACCTTC. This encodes CSARDRISYGYTF.

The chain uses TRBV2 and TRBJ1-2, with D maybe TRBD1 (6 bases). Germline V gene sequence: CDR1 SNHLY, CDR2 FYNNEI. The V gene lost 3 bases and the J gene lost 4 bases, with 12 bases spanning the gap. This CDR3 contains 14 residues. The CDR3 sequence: CASSERGITYGYTF. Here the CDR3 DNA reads TGTGCCAGCAGTGAGAGGGGGATAACCTATGGCTACACCTTC.

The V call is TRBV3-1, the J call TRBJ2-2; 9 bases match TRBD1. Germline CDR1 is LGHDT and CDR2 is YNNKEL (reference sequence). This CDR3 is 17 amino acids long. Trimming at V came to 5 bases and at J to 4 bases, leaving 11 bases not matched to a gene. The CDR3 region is CASSRFRTGVVTGELFF. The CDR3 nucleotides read TGTGCCAGCAGCAGATTTCGGACAGGGGTAGTCACCGGGGAGCTGTTTTTT. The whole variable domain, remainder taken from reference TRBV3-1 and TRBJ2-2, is DTAVSQTPKYLVTQMGNDKSIKCEQNLGHDTMYWYKQDSKKFLKIMFSYNNKELIINETVPNRFSPKSPDKAHLNLHINSLELGDSAVYFCASSRFRTGVVTGELFFGEGSRLTVL.

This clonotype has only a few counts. CDR3 sequence: CAGKSGQGKVDTEAFF. CDR3 nucleotides: TGTGCCGGAAAATCCGGACAGGGGAAGGTGGACACTGAAGCTTTCTTT. The rearrangement links TRBV12-3 or TRBV12-4 to TRBJ1-1; 9 bases agree with TRBD1. The CDR3 has 16 residues. The trim removed 11 bases at V and 3 bases at J, leaving 16 bases unmatched.

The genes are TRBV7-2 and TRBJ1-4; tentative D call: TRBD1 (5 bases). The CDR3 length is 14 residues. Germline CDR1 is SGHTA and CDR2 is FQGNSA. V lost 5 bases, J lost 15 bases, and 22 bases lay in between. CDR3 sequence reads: CASSTGGSARRVFF. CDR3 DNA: TGTGCCAGCAGCACGGGGGGGTCGGCGCGAAGGGTGTTTTTT.

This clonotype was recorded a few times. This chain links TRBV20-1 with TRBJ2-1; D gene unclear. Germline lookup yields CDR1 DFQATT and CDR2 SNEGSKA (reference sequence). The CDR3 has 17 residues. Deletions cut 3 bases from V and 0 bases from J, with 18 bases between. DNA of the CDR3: TGCAGTGCTAGCGATTACCCTAGGGCCTACTCCTACAATGAGCAGTTCTTC. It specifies CSASDYPRAYSYNEQFF.

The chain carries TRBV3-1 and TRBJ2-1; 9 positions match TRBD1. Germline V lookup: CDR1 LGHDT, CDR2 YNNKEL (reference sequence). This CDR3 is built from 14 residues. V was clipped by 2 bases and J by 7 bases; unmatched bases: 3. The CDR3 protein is CASSQSDRGNEQFF. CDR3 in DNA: TGTGCCAGCAGCCAATCGGACAGGGGAAATGAGCAGTTCTTC.

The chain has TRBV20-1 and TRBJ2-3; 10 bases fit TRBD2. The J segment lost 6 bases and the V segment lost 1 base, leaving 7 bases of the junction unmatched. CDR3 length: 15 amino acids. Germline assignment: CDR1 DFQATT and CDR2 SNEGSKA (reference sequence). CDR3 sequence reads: CSARVSASGGDTQYF. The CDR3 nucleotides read TGCAGTGCTAGAGTTTCGGCTAGCGGGGGCGATACGCAGTATTTT.

The CDR3 DNA sequence: TGCGCCAGCAGCTTGCACCCTCATTATGGCTACACCTTC. This sequence encodes CASSLHPHYGYTF. The chain employs TRBV5-1 and TRBJ1-2; D unresolved. The V end was cut by 1 base, the J end by 5 bases, with 9 bases between. This CDR3 contains 13 residues. CDR1 and CDR2 from the germline V gene are SGHRS and YFSETQ.

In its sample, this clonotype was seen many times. The CDR3 reads CASSLELGSYEQYF. DNA for the CDR3: TGTGCCAGCAGTTTAGAACTGGGGTCCTACGAGCAGTACTTC. This sequence joins TRBV12-3 or TRBV12-4 and TRBJ2-7, with no clear D. This CDR3 comprises 14 residues. The ends were cut back, 1 base at V and 1 base at J, with 8 bases in the middle.

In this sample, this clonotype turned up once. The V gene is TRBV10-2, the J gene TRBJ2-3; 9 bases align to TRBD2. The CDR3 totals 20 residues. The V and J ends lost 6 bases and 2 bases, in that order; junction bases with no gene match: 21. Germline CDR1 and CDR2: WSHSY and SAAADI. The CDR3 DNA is TGCGCCAGCAGGCGACAGCGGACTAAAGAGACTAGCGGATTCACAGATACGCAGTATTTT. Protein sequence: CASRRQRTKETSGFTDTQYF.

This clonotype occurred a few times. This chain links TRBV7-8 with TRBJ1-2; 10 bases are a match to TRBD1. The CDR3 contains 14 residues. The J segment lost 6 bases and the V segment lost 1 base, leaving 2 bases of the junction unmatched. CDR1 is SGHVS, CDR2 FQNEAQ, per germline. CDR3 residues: CASSLEGQGDGYTF. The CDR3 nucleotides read TGTGCCAGCAGCTTAGAAGGACAGGGGGATGGCTACACCTTC.

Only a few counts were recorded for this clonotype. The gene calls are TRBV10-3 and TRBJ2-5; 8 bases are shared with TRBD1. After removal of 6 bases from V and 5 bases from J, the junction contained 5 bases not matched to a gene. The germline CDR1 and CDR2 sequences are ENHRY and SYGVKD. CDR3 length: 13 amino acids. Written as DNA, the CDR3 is TGTGCCATCAGCTCAGGGGGCCGGGAGACCCAGTACTTC. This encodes CAISSGGRETQYF.

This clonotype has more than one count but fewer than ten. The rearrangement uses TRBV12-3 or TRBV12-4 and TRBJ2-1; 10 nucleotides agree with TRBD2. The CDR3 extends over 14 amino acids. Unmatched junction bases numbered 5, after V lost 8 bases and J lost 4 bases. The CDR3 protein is CASGYSGGYNEQFF. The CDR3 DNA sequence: TGTGCCAGCGGCTATAGCGGGGGGTACAATGAGCAGTTCTTC.

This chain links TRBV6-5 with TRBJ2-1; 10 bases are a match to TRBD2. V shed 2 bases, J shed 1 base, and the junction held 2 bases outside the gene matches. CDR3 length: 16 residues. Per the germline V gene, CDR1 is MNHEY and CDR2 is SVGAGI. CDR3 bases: TGTGCCAGCAGTTACGGACTAGCGGAATCCTACAATGAGCAGTTCTTC. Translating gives CASSYGLAESYNEQFF.

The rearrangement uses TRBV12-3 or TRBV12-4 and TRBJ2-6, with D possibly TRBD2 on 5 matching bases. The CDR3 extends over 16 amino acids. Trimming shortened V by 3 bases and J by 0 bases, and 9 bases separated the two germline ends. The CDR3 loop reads CASSFGELSGANVLTF. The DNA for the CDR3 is TGTGCCAGCAGTTTCGGGGAGCTCTCTGGGGCCAACGTCCTGACTTTC.

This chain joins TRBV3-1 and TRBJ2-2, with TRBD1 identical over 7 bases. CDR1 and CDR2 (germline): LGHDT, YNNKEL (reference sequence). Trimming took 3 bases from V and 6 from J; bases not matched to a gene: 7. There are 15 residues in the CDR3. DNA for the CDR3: TGTGCCAGCAGCCAGCGGTCAGGGGGTTCCGGGGAGCTGTTTTTT. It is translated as CASSQRSGGSGELFF.

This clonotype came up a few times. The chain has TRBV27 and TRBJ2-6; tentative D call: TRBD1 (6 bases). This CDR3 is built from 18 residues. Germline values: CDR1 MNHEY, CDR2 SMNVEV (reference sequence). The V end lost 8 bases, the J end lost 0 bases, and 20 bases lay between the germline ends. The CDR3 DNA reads TGTGCCAGCTCCACGCGGTGGGGACATAACTCTGGGGCCAACGTCCTGACTTTC. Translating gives CASSTRWGHNSGANVLTF.

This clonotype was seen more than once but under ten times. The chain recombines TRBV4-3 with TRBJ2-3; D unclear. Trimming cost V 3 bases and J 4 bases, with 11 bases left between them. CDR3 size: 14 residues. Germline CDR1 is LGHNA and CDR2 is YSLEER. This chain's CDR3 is CASSHYDDSDTQYF. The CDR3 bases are TGCGCCAGCAGCCATTACGACGATTCAGATACGCAGTATTTT.

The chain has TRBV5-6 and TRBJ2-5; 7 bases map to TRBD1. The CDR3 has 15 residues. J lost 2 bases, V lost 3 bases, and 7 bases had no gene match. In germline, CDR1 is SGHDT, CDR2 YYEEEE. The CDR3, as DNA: TGTGCCAGCAGCTCACCCCCGGACAGGCAAGAGACCCAGTACTTC. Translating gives CASSSPPDRQETQYF.

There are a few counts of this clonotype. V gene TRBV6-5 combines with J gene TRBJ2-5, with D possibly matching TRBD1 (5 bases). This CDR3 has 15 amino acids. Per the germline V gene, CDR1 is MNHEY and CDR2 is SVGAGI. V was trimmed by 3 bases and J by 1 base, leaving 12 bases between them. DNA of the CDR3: TGTGCCAGCAGTTATCAGGGTTCCACCCAAGAGACCCAGTACTTC. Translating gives CASSYQGSTQETQYF.

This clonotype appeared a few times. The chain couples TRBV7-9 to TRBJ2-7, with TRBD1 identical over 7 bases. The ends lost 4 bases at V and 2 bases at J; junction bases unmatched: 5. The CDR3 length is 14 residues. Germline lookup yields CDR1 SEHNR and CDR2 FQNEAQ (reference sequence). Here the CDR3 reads CASSSTGETYEQYF. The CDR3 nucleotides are TGTGCCAGCAGCTCCACAGGGGAGACCTACGAGCAGTACTTC.

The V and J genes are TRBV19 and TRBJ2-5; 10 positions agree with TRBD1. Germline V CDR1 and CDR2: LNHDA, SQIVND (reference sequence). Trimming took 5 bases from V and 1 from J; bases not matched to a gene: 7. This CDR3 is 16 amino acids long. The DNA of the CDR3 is TGTGCCAGTAGTCCATCCGGGACAGGGGTCCAAGAGACCCAGTACTTC. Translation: CASSPSGTGVQETQYF.

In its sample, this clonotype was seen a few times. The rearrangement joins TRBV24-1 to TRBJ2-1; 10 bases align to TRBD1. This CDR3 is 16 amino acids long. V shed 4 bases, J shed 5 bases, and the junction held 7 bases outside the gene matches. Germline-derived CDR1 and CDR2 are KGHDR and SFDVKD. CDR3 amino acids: CATSDPGQGRDNEQFF. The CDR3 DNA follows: TGTGCCACCAGTGACCCGGGACAGGGGCGAGACAATGAGCAGTTCTTC.

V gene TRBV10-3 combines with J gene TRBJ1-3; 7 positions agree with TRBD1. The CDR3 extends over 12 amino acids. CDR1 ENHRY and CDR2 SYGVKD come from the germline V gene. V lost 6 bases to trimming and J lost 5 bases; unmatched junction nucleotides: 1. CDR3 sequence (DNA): TGTGCCATCAGGGACAGGAGAAACACCATATATTTT. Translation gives CAIRDRRNTIYF.

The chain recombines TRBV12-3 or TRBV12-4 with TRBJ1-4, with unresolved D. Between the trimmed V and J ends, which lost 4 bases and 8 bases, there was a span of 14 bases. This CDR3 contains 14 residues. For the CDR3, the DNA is TGTGCCAGCAGTTGGGATTTGTTGGTGGAAAAACTGTTTTTT. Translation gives CASSWDLLVEKLFF.

The CDR3 protein is CASSQAGVVGELFF. The CDR3 DNA follows: TGCGCCAGCAGCCAAGCGGGAGTAGTCGGGGAGCTGTTTTTT. The chain couples TRBV4-3 to TRBJ2-2; tentatively, D is TRBD2 (6 bases). Germline CDR1 LGHNA, CDR2 YSLEER. The CDR3 loop spans 14 amino acids. V was shortened by 1 base and J by 7 bases, with 10 bases between the two germline ends.

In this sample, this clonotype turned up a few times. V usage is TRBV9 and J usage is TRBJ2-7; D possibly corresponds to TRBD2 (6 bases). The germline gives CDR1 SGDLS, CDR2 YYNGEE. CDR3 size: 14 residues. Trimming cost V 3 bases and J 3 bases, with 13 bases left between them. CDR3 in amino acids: CASSERGRHYEQYF. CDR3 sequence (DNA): TGTGCCAGCAGCGAACGGGGGAGGCACTACGAGCAGTACTTC.

The CDR3 DNA reads TGTGCCAGCCTAGCGGGAGGGTTTTTGTGTGAGCAGTTCTTC. Encoded protein: CASLAGGFLCEQFF. The chain uses TRBV6-1 and TRBJ2-1; 12 bases line up with TRBD2. The V gene's germline CDR1 is MNHNS and CDR2 SASEGT. Germline trimming cut 8 bases from V and 9 bases from J; bases unmatched to any gene: 8. The CDR3 is made up of 14 amino acids.

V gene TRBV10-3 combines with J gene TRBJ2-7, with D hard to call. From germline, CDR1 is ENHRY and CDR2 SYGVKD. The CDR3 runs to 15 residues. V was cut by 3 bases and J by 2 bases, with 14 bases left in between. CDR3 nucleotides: TGTGCCATCAGTGAAGCTAGGGCCCCTCCCTACGAGCAGTACTTC. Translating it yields CAISEARAPPYEQYF.